One and the same sample provided the 32 T cell receptor beta chains below, sequenced in a study of T cells in Graves' hyperthyroidism and ophthalmopathy. The CDR3 regions of TCR beta were amplified from RNA transcripts. First-round RT-PCR targeting the TCR CDR3 was performed with the HTBI primer set. TCRdb re-called the multiplex PCR reads through MiXCR, storing one row per CDR3 protein. The top ten clones hold around 7.5% of a sample with 540,000 or so distinct CDR3 sequences, around 14% of them seen once. The source material was blood. The receptors derive from a woman in her thirties with Graves' hyperthyroidism.

This clonotype showed up many times. This chain joins TRBV27 and TRBJ1-2, with 7 nucleotides matching TRBD1. Germline trimming cut 5 bases from V and 5 bases from J; bases unmatched to any gene: 11. The CDR3 loop spans 15 amino acids. CDR1 and CDR2 (germline): MNHEY, SMNVEV (reference sequence). The CDR3 loop is CASSADRVGWYGYTF. The CDR3 bases are TGTGCCAGCAGTGCTGACAGGGTGGGTTGGTATGGCTACACCTTC.

A few counts support this clonotype. CDR3 amino acids: CASSLDVGQTNEQFF. The CDR3 nucleotides are TGCGCCAGCAGCTTGGACGTGGGACAGACCAATGAGCAGTTCTTC. V and J are TRBV5-1 and TRBJ2-1; 7 bases are a match to TRBD1. CDR1 SGHRS and CDR2 YFSETQ come from the germline V gene. J was trimmed by 6 bases and V by 0 bases; bases with no gene match: 6. There are 15 residues in the CDR3.

This clonotype was detected only a few times. The chain is built from TRBV24-1 and TRBJ2-2; D possibly corresponds to TRBD2 (5 bases). The CDR3 is made up of 16 amino acids. Trimming removed 5 bases at V and 0 bases at J, with 12 bases between. CDR1 and CDR2 from the germline V gene are KGHDR and SFDVKD. DNA of the CDR3: TGTGCCACCAGTGGGTCTTCGGGGACGAACACCGGGGAGCTGTTTTTT. Its protein is CATSGSSGTNTGELFF.

This chain connects TRBV2 to TRBJ1-2, with D possibly TRBD1 on 5 matching bases. Germline values: CDR1 SNHLY, CDR2 FYNNEI. Trimming shortened V by 6 bases and J by 8 bases, and 13 bases separated the two germline ends. The CDR3 has 12 amino acids. Written as DNA, the CDR3 is TGTGCCAGCAGCACGGGACTTCGGGGCTACACCTTC. This sequence encodes CASSTGLRGYTF.

Only a few counts were recorded for this clonotype. The chain uses TRBV4-1 and TRBJ1-3; D remains ambiguous. Trimming removed 4 bases at V and 4 bases at J, with 8 bases between. The germline gives CDR1 MGHRA, CDR2 YSYEKL. The CDR3 runs to 13 residues. CDR3 coding DNA: TGCGCCAGCAGCCTAGAGGCCGGAAACACCATATATTTT. It yields the protein CASSLEAGNTIYF.

This clonotype showed up many times. The rearrangement joins TRBV30 to TRBJ1-2; weak D call: TRBD1 (5 bases). The V and J ends lost 5 bases and 4 bases respectively, with 20 bases between them. CDR3 size: 15 residues. Germline assignment: CDR1 GTSNPN and CDR2 SVGIG (reference sequence). The CDR3 DNA reads TGTGCCTGGGGCCCTGTCGGGGGACGGGGCTATGGCTACACCTTC. Its translation: CAWGPVGGRGYGYTF. Full variable domain (rest looked up from reference TRBV30 and TRBJ1-2): SQTIHQWPATLVQPVGSPLSLECTVEGTSNPNLYWYRQAAGRGLQLLFYSVGIGQISSEVPQNLSASRPQDRQFILSSKKLLLSDSGFYLCAWGPVGGRGYGYTFGSGTRLTVV.

The CDR3: CASSQEEGAFYGYTF. CDR3 DNA: TGCGCCAGCAGCCAAGAGGAGGGGGCGTTCTATGGCTACACCTTC. The rearrangement uses TRBV4-3 and TRBJ1-2, with 7 bases identical to TRBD1. This CDR3 has 15 amino acids. Germline values: CDR1 LGHNA, CDR2 YSLEER. Trimming cost V 0 bases and J 4 bases; bases outside gene matches: 5.

V is TRBV5-6 and J is TRBJ1-2; D is uncertain. The V gene's germline CDR1 is SGHDT and CDR2 YYEEEE. Trimming cost V 0 bases and J 1 base, with 13 bases left between them. This CDR3 has 16 residues. The CDR3 sequence: CASSLEFRTFNYGYTF. As DNA, the CDR3 is TGTGCCAGCAGCTTGGAATTCCGGACGTTTAACTATGGCTACACCTTC.

The chain uses TRBV12-3 or TRBV12-4 and TRBJ2-5; 8 positions match TRBD2. The V segment lost 4 bases and the J segment 2 bases; nucleotides outside the gene matches: 6. This CDR3 has 15 amino acids. CDR3 DNA: TGTGCCAGCAGTTCTCGACTAGCGTGGCAAGAGACCCAGTACTTC. This gives the protein CASSSRLAWQETQYF.

This clonotype was counted many times. This chain joins TRBV29-1 and TRBJ2-7; perhaps TRBD1 as D (5 bases). The CDR3 spans 14 residues. The germline V gene encodes CDR1 SQVTM and CDR2 ANQGSEA. Trimming shortened V by 4 bases and J by 0 bases, and 13 bases separated the two germline ends. The CDR3 DNA reads as TGCAGCGTTGGTGGACACGGTAGCTCCTACGAGCAGTACTTC. It yields the protein CSVGGHGSSYEQYF.

This clonotype was observed a few times. V and J are TRBV10-3 and TRBJ1-2; the D is unclear. CDR1 and CDR2 from the germline V gene are ENHRY and SYGVKD. Trimming pared 8 bases from V and 3 bases from J, leaving 13 bases between. The CDR3 is made up of 13 amino acids. In nucleotides, the CDR3 is TGTGCCATCTCTAGCGTCCGCGACTATGGCTACACCTTC. Amino acid sequence: CAISSVRDYGYTF.

This clonotype was recorded once. The chain carries TRBV19 and TRBJ2-3, with D perhaps TRBD2 (6 bases). Germline loops: CDR1 LNHDA, CDR2 SQIVND (reference sequence). This CDR3 contains 14 residues. The V end lost 4 bases, the J end lost 6 bases, and 14 bases lay between the germline ends. The CDR3 here is CASSTGLLQDTQYF. The DNA for the CDR3 is TGTGCCAGTAGTACGGGACTCCTTCAGGATACGCAGTATTTT.

This clonotype has at least ten counts. DNA of the CDR3: TGCGCCAGCAGCTTGAGGCCAGCTTGGAACACTGAAGCTTTCTTT. Encoded protein: CASSLRPAWNTEAFF. The V gene is TRBV5-1, the J gene TRBJ1-1; D remains ambiguous. Germline V gene lookup returns CDR1 SGHRS and CDR2 YFSETQ. V lost 1 base to trimming and J lost 1 base, with 11 bases between them. This CDR3 region has 15 residues.

The chain is built from TRBV15 and TRBJ1-1; D uncertain. The CDR3 sequence is 15 residues long. V was shortened by 6 bases and J by 5 bases, with 19 bases between the two germline ends. Germline V lookup: CDR1 LNHNV, CDR2 YYDKDF (reference sequence). The CDR3 nucleotides read TGTGCCACCAGAGATCGCCAAGGATCTAGTACTGAAGCTTTCTTT. It is translated as CATRDRQGSSTEAFF.

The chain is built from TRBV6-1 and TRBJ1-2; 7 bases are shared with TRBD1. J gave up 2 bases and V 6 bases, and 6 bases lay outside the gene matches. The CDR3 runs 14 residues. Germline lookup yields CDR1 MNHNS and CDR2 SASEGT. CDR3 residues: CASSDRVANYGYTF. The CDR3 DNA follows: TGTGCCAGCAGCGACAGGGTAGCAAACTATGGCTACACCTTC.

This clonotype has a count of ten or more. J is TRBJ1-3 and V is TRBV2, with 9 bases that match TRBD1. The CDR3 sequence is 15 residues long. CDR1 is SNHLY, CDR2 FYNNEI, per germline. V lost 7 bases, J lost 2 bases, and 6 bases stayed unmatched. The CDR3, as DNA: TGTGCCAGCAATCCACAGGGGGCTGCTGGAAACACCATATATTTT. It yields the protein CASNPQGAAGNTIYF.

The chain employs TRBV12-3 or TRBV12-4 and TRBJ2-1; D gene uncertain. The CDR3 has 11 amino acids. Deletions cut 11 bases from V and 6 bases from J, with 11 bases between. CDR3 in DNA: TGTGCCTGCTCGGTCATCAATGAGCAGTTCTTC. Amino acids: CACSVINEQFF.

This clonotype was seen ten or more times. J is TRBJ1-2 and V is TRBV5-1, with 7 nucleotides matching TRBD1. The CDR3 sequence is 15 residues long. V trimming: 0 bases; J trimming: 8 bases; junction bases outside the gene matches: 10. Germline CDR1 SGHRS, CDR2 YFSETQ. The CDR3 DNA reads TGCGCCAGCAGCTTGGGGGACAGTTACTTCTCCGGCTACACCTTC. Encoded protein: CASSLGDSYFSGYTF.

This clonotype was found many times. The chain is built from TRBV27 and TRBJ1-6; 8 positions agree with TRBD1. Germline V CDR1 and CDR2: MNHEY, SMNVEV (reference sequence). The ends lost 7 bases at V and 7 bases at J; junction bases unmatched: 9. The CDR3 spans 15 residues. The CDR3 is CASKWLGQGNSPLHF. The CDR3, as DNA: TGTGCCAGCAAATGGCTAGGACAGGGAAATTCACCCCTCCACTTT.

This clonotype was observed at least ten times. J is TRBJ2-7 and V is TRBV20-1; 9 nucleotides align to TRBD2. V was pared by 0 bases and J by 2 bases, with 8 bases of the junction left unmatched. CDR3 length equals 16 residues. CDR1 and CDR2 from the germline V gene are DFQATT and SNEGSKA (reference sequence). The CDR3 nucleotides read TGCAGTGCTAGAGATTCCGCCCTAGCGGGGACCTACGAGCAGTACTTC. Translating it yields CSARDSALAGTYEQYF.

This clonotype was picked up many times. The chain links TRBV20-1 to TRBJ2-5; TRBD1 aligns across 9 bases. Germline CDR1 and CDR2: DFQATT and SNEGSKA (reference sequence). The trim removed 0 bases at V and 5 bases at J, leaving 4 bases unmatched. This CDR3 is 14 amino acids long. CDR3 amino acids: CSARDQQGAETQYF. CDR3 coding DNA: TGCAGTGCTAGAGATCAACAGGGGGCCGAGACCCAGTACTTC.

This clonotype has just a few counts. The chain carries TRBV19 and TRBJ2-1; possible D gene TRBD2, 5 bases. Trimming removed 8 bases from V and 0 bases from J, with 17 bases in between. This CDR3 has 16 amino acids. Germline V lookup: CDR1 LNHDA, CDR2 SQIVND (reference sequence). Here the CDR3 reads CASWGGAEDSYNEQFF. CDR3 nucleotides: TGTGCCAGTTGGGGTGGAGCGGAGGACTCCTACAATGAGCAGTTCTTC.

Only a few counts were recorded for this clonotype. This rearrangement joins TRBV10-2 to TRBJ1-2; D unclear. This CDR3 spans 12 amino acids. Germline assignment: CDR1 WSHSY and CDR2 SAAADI. The V end lost 3 bases, the J end lost 5 bases, and 7 bases lay between the germline ends. This CDR3 is CASSEHEYGYTF. The CDR3 DNA reads TGCGCCAGCAGTGAACATGAATATGGCTACACCTTC.

The V and J genes are TRBV24-1 and TRBJ2-1, with 8 bases lining up with TRBD1. The CDR3 is made up of 13 amino acids. Trimming removed 9 bases from V and 4 bases from J; junction bases left unmatched: 4. Germline-derived CDR1 and CDR2 are KGHDR and SFDVKD. The CDR3 is CATRDRGYNEQFF. The CDR3 nucleotides are TGTGCCACCCGAGACAGGGGTTACAATGAGCAGTTCTTC.

In this sample, this clonotype turned up many times. The chain couples TRBV18 to TRBJ1-1, with TRBD1 matching 9 bases. CDR1 and CDR2 (germline): KGHSH, LQKENI. This CDR3 is 15 amino acids long. V was clipped by 5 bases and J by 5 bases; unmatched bases: 9. This CDR3 reads CASSDYRGLITEAFF. CDR3 DNA sequence: TGTGCCAGCTCAGATTACAGGGGGCTGATTACTGAAGCTTTCTTT. The full variable domain, in which reference TRBV18 and TRBJ1-1 provide the parts outside the CDR3, is NAGVMQNPRHLVRRRGQEARLRCSPMKGHSHVYWYRQLPEEGLKFMVYLQKENIIDESGMPKERFSAEFPKEGPSILRIQQVVRGDSAAYFCASSDYRGLITEAFFGQGTRLTVV.

Many counts were recorded for this clonotype. This chain uses TRBV11-2 with TRBJ2-5, with D possibly being TRBD1 (6 bases). The V and J ends lost 2 bases and 0 bases respectively, with 10 bases between them. The CDR3 totals 15 residues. Germline CDR1 is SGHAT and CDR2 is FQNNGV. The CDR3 loop is CASSLRGSDQETQYF. Here the CDR3 DNA reads TGTGCCAGCAGCTTAAGGGGGAGCGACCAAGAGACCCAGTACTTC.

Remarks on this clonotype: Relative to the germline gene, one junction end is altered; a read error may explain this. The CDR3 nucleotides read TGCGTCAGCAGCCCGGGACAGGGCCTAGGTGAAAAACTGTTTTTT. The encoded protein is CVSSPGQGLGEKLFF. V usage is TRBV5-1 and J usage is TRBJ1-4, with TRBD1 matching 9 bases. Germline-derived CDR1 and CDR2 are SGHRS and YFSETQ. The CDR3 spans 15 residues.

This clonotype was detected ten times or more. The chain links TRBV5-1 to TRBJ2-1; D is perhaps TRBD2 (5 bases). V was shortened by 0 bases and J by 5 bases, with 12 bases between the two germline ends. Germline assignment: CDR1 SGHRS and CDR2 YFSETQ. The CDR3 loop spans 15 amino acids. In DNA form, the CDR3 reads TGCGCCAGCAGCTTGGGAGGGAGTAGCGACAATGAGCAGTTCTTC. Translation gives CASSLGGSSDNEQFF.

At least ten counts were recorded for this clonotype. This chain connects TRBV6-1 to TRBJ2-1; D may correspond to TRBD1 or TRBD2 (5 bases each). Trimming stripped 4 bases from V and 7 bases from J, with 11 bases between. The germline V gene has CDR1 MNHNS and CDR2 SASEGT. The CDR3 runs to 13 residues. The CDR3 DNA reads as TGTGCCAGCAGTGCAGGTTGGGGGAATGAGCAGTTCTTC. It translates to CASSAGWGNEQFF.

V usage is TRBV19 and J usage is TRBJ2-5, with 9 bases lining up with TRBD1. V shed 1 base, J shed 4 bases, and the junction held 4 bases outside the gene matches. The CDR3 has 15 residues. Germline V gene lookup returns CDR1 LNHDA and CDR2 SQIVND (reference sequence). The CDR3 region is CASSIAGQGIETQYF. The CDR3 coding sequence is TGTGCCAGTAGTATAGCCGGACAGGGGATAGAGACCCAGTACTTC.

This clonotype has at least ten counts. This chain connects TRBV7-9 to TRBJ2-1; TRBD2 might be the D (5 bases). CDR1 is SEHNR and CDR2 is FQNEAQ in the germline V gene (reference sequence). The CDR3 loop spans 14 amino acids. Trimming shortened V by 3 bases and J by 5 bases, and 11 bases separated the two germline ends. The CDR3 DNA follows: TGTGCCAGCAGCTTGAGGGTGGCGGACAATGAGCAGTTCTTC. Protein product: CASSLRVADNEQFF.

This clonotype was observed a handful of times. The J gene is TRBJ1-2, the V gene TRBV7-9; D may be TRBD1 (5 bases). V gave up 5 bases and J gave up 1 base, with 14 bases separating them. This CDR3 comprises 15 residues. From germline, CDR1 is SEHNR and CDR2 FQNEAQ (reference sequence). This CDR3 reads CASSPWGDSNYGYTF. CDR3 sequence (DNA): TGTGCCAGCAGCCCCTGGGGCGACAGTAACTATGGCTACACCTTC. Looking up the rest from reference TRBV7-9 and TRBJ1-2 gives the full variable domain: DTGVSQNPRHKITKRGQNVTFRCDPISEHNRLYWYRQTLGQGPEFLTYFQNEAQLEKSRLLSDRFSAERPKGSFSTLEIQRTEQGDSAMYLCASSPWGDSNYGYTFGSGTRLTVV.